The 4 T cell receptor beta chains listed next were all sequenced from one sample in a study of T-cell memory formation after mild COVID-19. Each CDR3 protein is one row after TCRdb ran MiXCR on the 5' RACE reads. The sample includes roughly 500,000 distinct CDR3 sequences, just over 20% of them seen just once. Sequencing used PBMCs or a T cell subset sorted from them (not recorded which). Receptors were obtained from an adult woman who had mild COVID-19 (a few samples of this study predate the infection). Cell type and time point are not known.

The chain joins TRBV2 to TRBJ2-4; D gene unclear. The length of the CDR3 is 14 residues. Deletions cut 6 bases from V and 2 bases from J, with 11 bases between. The V gene's germline CDR1 is SNHLY and CDR2 FYNNEI. CDR3 protein: CASSPFSTKNIQYF. The CDR3 DNA follows: TGTGCCAGCAGCCCTTTTTCGACCAAAAACATTCAGTACTTC.

The gene calls are TRBV12-3 or TRBV12-4 and TRBJ1-2, with a tentative D call TRBD1 (5 bases). With 6 bases removed from V and 4 bases from J, the gap between germline ends came to 12 bases. The CDR3 sequence is 13 residues long. The CDR3 region has the DNA TGTGCCAGCAGCACCGTCCAGGGCTATGGCTACACCTTC. This translates into CASSTVQGYGYTF.

J is TRBJ2-3 and V is TRBV7-9; D remains ambiguous. The V gene lost 5 bases and the J gene lost 6 bases, with 15 bases spanning the gap. CDR3 length: 14 residues. Germline lookup yields CDR1 SEHNR and CDR2 FQNEAQ (reference sequence). The CDR3 DNA is TGTGCCAGCAGCCCACCGAATGGCAGGGATACGCAGTATTTT. Translated, it gives CASSPPNGRDTQYF.

Here the CDR3 reads CASSSSAWGNSPLHF. For the CDR3, the DNA is TGTGCCAGCAGTTCCTCTGCGTGGGGCAATTCACCCCTCCACTTT. This chain connects TRBV27 to TRBJ1-6; tentative D call: TRBD1 (5 bases). Per the germline V gene, CDR1 is MNHEY and CDR2 is SMNVEV (reference sequence). The V end lost 4 bases, the J end lost 7 bases, and 14 bases lay between the germline ends. CDR3 size: 15 residues.